These T cell receptor beta chains were read from a single sample in a study of OX40 agonist ivuxolimab in advanced cancers. Data came from immunoSEQ multiplex PCR; TCRdb stores just in-frame clones and leaves some out. Of roughly 64,000 clones in the sample, approximately 90% were seen once. The sequencing used CD4+ or CD8+ T cells sorted from blood, collected in a trial of the OX40 agonist ivuxolimab. These receptors all stem from an adult with an advanced solid tumor such as melanoma, head and neck, liver or kidney cancer. Each CDR3 is given with its conserved first and last residue. A D gene is named only where the DNA matches it firmly. Clone size, where shown, is once, few, many, or a class for clones that have expanded.

V	size	D	length	J	CDR3	DNA
TRBV15	-	TRBD1	17	TRBJ1-1	CATSRERDRGLNTEAFF	TGTGCCACCAGCAGAGAAAGGGACAGGGGACTGAACACTGAAGCTTTCTTT
TRBV5-4	-	TRBD1	15	TRBJ1-2	CASSLRDRGVDGYTF	TGTGCCAGCAGCTTGCGGGACAGGGGGGTCGATGGCTACACCTTC
TRBV6-6	-	-	12	TRBJ2-1	CASSYPYNEQFF	TGTGCCAGCAGTTACCCGTACAATGAGCAGTTCTTC
TRBV5-1	-	TRBD2	15	TRBJ2-1	CASSAGLAGADEQFF	TGCGCCAGCAGCGCGGGACTAGCGGGAGCCGATGAGCAGTTCTTC
TRBV15	-	TRBD2	14	TRBJ2-5	CATSRDRGSETQYF	TGTGCCACCAGCAGAGATCGCGGGAGCGAGACCCAGTACTTC
TRBV6-5	once	-	13	TRBJ2-7	CASSYEGFYEQYF	TGTGCCAGCAGTTATGAGGGGTTCTACGAGCAGTACTTC
TRBV14	-	-	14	TRBJ2-2	CASSQEMQTGELFF	TGTGCCAGCAGCCAAGAGATGCAGACCGGGGAGCTGTTTTTT
TRBV18	-	TRBD2	15	TRBJ2-3	CASTFASGSTDTQYF	TGTGCCAGCACTTTTGCTAGCGGGAGCACAGATACGCAGTATTTT
TRBV18	-	-	17	TRBJ2-5	CASSPFAGGAQDETQYF	TGTGCCAGCTCACCATTCGCAGGGGGGGCGCAGGATGAGACCCAGTACTTC
TRBV19	-	TRBD1	16	TRBJ1-5	CASTPLRGQGHQPQHF	TGTGCCAGTACCCCCCTCCGGGGACAGGGACATCAGCCCCAGCATTTT
TRBV6-4	-	-	14	TRBJ1-1	CASSVQAGNTEAFF	TGTGCCAGCAGTGTGCAGGCGGGGAACACTGAAGCTTTCTTT
TRBV7-9	-	TRBD2	16	TRBJ2-5	CASSQGTSGGQETQYF	TGTGCCAGCAGCCAGGGGACTAGCGGGGGTCAAGAGACCCAGTACTTC
TRBV7-9	-	TRBD1	13	TRBJ1-1	CASSHGQGAEAFF	TGTGCCAGCAGCCATGGACAGGGCGCTGAAGCTTTCTTT
TRBV6-5	-	TRBD1	15	TRBJ1-2	CASSSPGQGSYGYTF	TGTGCCAGCAGCTCCCCGGGACAGGGGTCCTATGGCTACACCTTC
TRBV19	-	-	16	TRBJ1-5	CASSIDPGQFHQPQHF	TGTGCCAGTAGTATAGATCCTGGGCAGTTTCATCAGCCCCAGCATTTT
TRBV4-1	-	-	15	TRBJ1-1	CASSHTDIPQSEAFF	TGCGCCAGCAGCCATACGGACATCCCACAATCTGAAGCTTTCTTT
TRBV4-1	-	-	16	TRBJ1-2	CASSQDLQVSVDGYTF	TGCGCCAGCAGCCAAGATCTTCAGGTATCCGTGGATGGCTACACCTTC
TRBV5-1	-	-	18	TRBJ2-3	CASSLEGGIGTSTDTQYF	TGCGCCAGCAGCTTGGAGGGTGGGATCGGGACTAGCACAGATACGCAGTATTTT
TRBV5-4	-	-	14	TRBJ2-5	CASRGTSEQETQYF	TGTGCCAGCAGAGGAACTTCTGAACAAGAGACCCAGTACTTC
TRBV4-2	medium-sized	TRBD2	14	TRBJ2-1	CASSQGDYYNEQFF	TGTGCCAGCAGCCAGGGGGACTACTACAATGAGCAGTTCTTC
TRBV19	-	-	13	TRBJ1-1	CATKGGHRTEAFF	TGTGCCACCAAGGGGGGGCATCGAACTGAAGCTTTCTTC
TRBV18	-	TRBD1	17	TRBJ1-4	CASSPLPGQSGIEKLFF	TGTGCCAGCTCACCTTTACCGGGACAGTCGGGGATCGAAAAACTGTTTTTT
TRBV9	-	-	15	TRBJ1-3	CASSALGSPGNTIYF	TGTGCCAGCAGCGCCCTCGGGAGCCCTGGAAACACCATATATTTT
TRBV18	-	TRBD1	15	TRBJ1-1	CASSPRDRGNTEAFF	TGTGCCAGCTCACCGAGGGACAGGGGGAACACTGAAGCTTTCTTT
TRBV2	-	-	14	TRBJ1-1	CASSEAGTDTEAFF	TGTGCCAGCAGTGAAGCGGGGACGGACACTGAAGCTTTCTTT
TRBV5-1	-	-	17	TRBJ2-5	CASSLVVGSGQGETQYF	TGCGCCAGCAGCTTGGTAGTTGGGTCAGGCCAAGGGGAGACCCAGTACTTC
TRBV10-3	-	TRBD1	15	TRBJ2-2	CAISAGQGYTGELFF	TGTGCCATCAGTGCCGGACAGGGGTACACCGGGGAGCTGTTTTTT